The 22 T cell receptor beta chains below were found in one sample sequenced in a study of cytomegalovirus exposure and HLA in healthy donors. Amplification used 60 Vbeta primers and 13 Jbeta primers. Assay: immunoSEQ multiplex PCR; the TCRdb copy retains only in-frame clones and omits some. The table lists under 85,000 clones, about four fifths of them singletons. The specimen sequenced was PBMCs. The receptors stem from a man aged 35-49 years in good health and CMV-seronegative.

This clone was counted between two and nine times. This chain uses TRBV28 with TRBJ2-4; 8 bases align to TRBD1. The CDR3 extends over 15 amino acids. From germline, CDR1 is MDHEN and CDR2 SYDVKM. V trimming: 7 bases; J trimming: 4 bases; junction bases outside the gene matches: 9. Here the CDR3 reads CASTPRTGKKNIQYF. In DNA, the CDR3 is TGTGCCAGCACCCCCCGGACAGGGAAAAAAAACATTCAGTACTTC.

This chain links TRBV7-3 with TRBJ2-1; TRBD2 might be the D (6 bases). Trimming left V 1 base short and J 14 bases short, with 21 bases between. This CDR3 is 15 amino acids long. CDR1 and CDR2 from the germline V gene are SGHTA and FQGTGA. CDR3 in DNA: TGTGCCAGCAGCTTAAAAAATGGAGGGTCGGGGGTAAAGTTCTTC. Translated, it gives CASSLKNGGSGVKFF.

This clone was counted a single time. CDR3 in DNA: TGCGCCAGCAGCTTCCCGATGTCTAGCTCCTACAATGAGCAGTTCTTC. Encoded protein: CASSFPMSSSYNEQFF. J is TRBJ2-1 and V is TRBV5-1; no clear D. Germline V lookup: CDR1 SGHRS, CDR2 YFSETQ. CDR3 length equals 16 residues. The ends were cut back, 2 bases at V and 0 bases at J, with 12 bases in the middle.

This clone was recorded a few times. The gene calls are TRBV5-1 and TRBJ1-3; 7 bases line up with TRBD1. The CDR3 covers 15 residues. V lost 4 bases to trimming and J lost 0 bases; unmatched junction nucleotides: 4. Germline assignment: CDR1 SGHRS and CDR2 YFSETQ. The CDR3 reads CASSKGQLSGNTIYF. The CDR3 coding sequence is TGCGCCAGCAGCAAGGGACAGCTCTCTGGAAACACCATATATTTT. Full variable domain (missing parts from reference TRBV5-1 and TRBJ1-3): KAGVTQTPRYLIKTRGQQVTLSCSPISGHRSVSWYQQTPGQGLQFLFEYFSETQRNKGNFPGRFSGRQFSNSRSEMNVSTLELGDSALYLCASSKGQLSGNTIYFGEGSWLTVV.

V and J are TRBV5-1 and TRBJ1-1; D remains ambiguous. This CDR3 has 14 residues. Germline CDR1 SGHRS, CDR2 YFSETQ. Deletions cut 4 bases from V and 1 base from J, with 11 bases between. This CDR3 is CASSPRTGNTEAFF. CDR3 nucleotides: TGCGCCAGCAGCCCCCGGACTGGGAACACTGAAGCTTTCTTT.

The chain links TRBV29-1 to TRBJ2-1; TRBD2 matches at 11 bases. Germline V CDR1 and CDR2: SQVTM, ANQGSEA. CDR3 length equals 16 residues. The trim removed 2 bases at V and 4 bases at J, leaving 7 bases unmatched. The CDR3 DNA reads TGCAGCGTTGAAAACCCAGGGACTAGCGGTTACAATGAGCAGTTCTTC. Translating it yields CSVENPGTSGYNEQFF.

As regards this clone: Germline is not matched at one junction end, which may reflect a read error. The CDR3 DNA reads TGTTCCAGCAGCTCCTTTCAGGGCTCAAACTATGGCTACACCTTC. Encoded protein: CSSSSFQGSNYGYTF. The gene calls are TRBV7-9 and TRBJ1-2; the D gene is possibly TRBD1 (5 bases). CDR3 length: 15 amino acids. Germline CDR1 SEHNR, CDR2 FQNEAQ (reference sequence).

The chain has TRBV10-3 and TRBJ2-3; D might be TRBD2 (5 bases). This CDR3 has 13 residues. V was trimmed by 7 bases and J by 2 bases, leaving 10 bases between them. Per the germline V gene, CDR1 is ENHRY and CDR2 is SYGVKD. The CDR3 region is CAITYSVTDTQYF. Written as DNA, the CDR3 is TGTGCCATCACCTATAGCGTCACAGATACGCAGTATTTT.

In regard to this clone: The sample has other DNA sequences that encode this CDR3 too. The V gene is TRBV5-1, the J gene TRBJ2-1; 8 positions match TRBD1. This CDR3 has 15 amino acids. From germline, CDR1 is SGHRS and CDR2 YFSETQ. Trimming took 0 bases from V and 6 from J; bases not matched to a gene: 5. In DNA, the CDR3 is TGCGCCAGCAGCTTGGGGCAGGGGGCGAGCAATGAGCAGTTCTTC. Residues: CASSLGQGASNEQFF.

The chain couples TRBV11-3 to TRBJ2-1; D uncertain. CDR1 is SGHNT and CDR2 is YENEEA in the germline V gene. This CDR3 spans 15 amino acids. V dropped 2 bases and J dropped 6 bases, with 14 bases sitting between them. This CDR3 is CASSLTSVSANEQFF. The CDR3 nucleotides read TGTGCCAGCAGCTTAACCTCGGTGAGTGCCAATGAGCAGTTCTTC.

V usage is TRBV19 and J usage is TRBJ2-2; 7 positions match TRBD1. V lost 6 bases and J lost 1; bases outside the gene matches: 5. Per the germline V gene, CDR1 is LNHDA and CDR2 is SQIVND (reference sequence). The CDR3 is made up of 15 amino acids. CDR3 DNA sequence: TGTGCCAGTAGGAAGACAGGGATGAACACCGGGGAGCTGTTTTTT. Protein sequence: CASRKTGMNTGELFF.

Sample share makes this clone medium-sized. This sequence joins TRBV11-2 and TRBJ2-7; no definite D call. Trimming left V 2 bases short and J 6 bases short, with 5 bases between. The CDR3 sequence is 11 residues long. CDR1 and CDR2 (germline): SGHAT, FQNNGV. The DNA for the CDR3 is TGTGCCAGCAGCTTATGGAGCGAGCAGTACTTC. Its translation: CASSLWSEQYF.

The chain is built from TRBV19 and TRBJ2-3; D perhaps matches TRBD2 (6 bases). Germline V lookup: CDR1 LNHDA, CDR2 SQIVND (reference sequence). The ends were cut back, 7 bases at V and 3 bases at J, with 23 bases in the middle. The CDR3 consists of 17 residues. The CDR3 loop is CASTEGRRADLTDTQYF. The CDR3 nucleotides are TGTGCCAGTACGGAGGGTCGGAGGGCTGACCTAACAGATACGCAGTATTTT.

This clone was found once. The rearrangement uses TRBV6-1 and TRBJ1-5; 9 bases are shared with TRBD1. This CDR3 has 13 residues. V dropped 6 bases and J dropped 4; count of bases not matched to a gene: 1. The V gene's germline CDR1 is MNHNS and CDR2 SASEGT. The CDR3 sequence is CASRGTGNQPQHF. CDR3 in DNA: TGTGCCAGCAGGGGGACAGGGAATCAGCCCCAGCATTTT.

This clone occurred a few times. The V call is TRBV19, the J call TRBJ1-2; 7 nucleotides agree with TRBD1. J was trimmed by 2 bases and V by 7 bases; bases with no gene match: 10. Germline CDR1 LNHDA, CDR2 SQIVND (reference sequence). The CDR3 length is 15 residues. In nucleotides, the CDR3 is TGTGCCAGTAACCCTAAGGGGGCGACGAACTATGGCTACACCTTC. Its protein is CASNPKGATNYGYTF.

The V gene is TRBV27, the J gene TRBJ2-3; 9 nucleotides align to TRBD2. Germline CDR1 MNHEY, CDR2 SMNVEV (reference sequence). Germline trimming cut 2 bases from V and 4 bases from J; bases unmatched to any gene: 7. The CDR3 has 16 residues. CDR3: CASSLGGGLAADTQYF. CDR3 coding DNA: TGTGCCAGCAGTTTAGGGGGGGGACTAGCTGCAGATACGCAGTATTTT.

The chain employs TRBV30 and TRBJ2-4; possibly TRBD2 for D (5 bases). Deletions cut 3 bases from V and 0 bases from J, with 9 bases between. Looked up from germline, CDR1 is GTSNPN and CDR2 is SVGIG (reference sequence). This CDR3 contains 14 residues. This chain's CDR3 is CAWRTTEAKNIQYF. As DNA, the CDR3 is TGTGCCTGGAGGACTACCGAAGCCAAAAACATTCAGTACTTC.

This clone was detected only once. This chain joins TRBV6-5 and TRBJ1-2, with 12 positions matching TRBD1. CDR3 length: 12 amino acids. The germline gives CDR1 MNHEY, CDR2 SVGAGI. J was trimmed by 7 bases and V by 6 bases; bases with no gene match: 0. The CDR3, as DNA: TGTGCCAGCAGGGGACAGGGGGCTGGCTACACCTTC. Amino acid sequence: CASRGQGAGYTF.

The chain carries TRBV27 and TRBJ2-6; a weak D match, TRBD1 (6 bases). Germline CDR1 reads MNHEY; CDR2 reads SMNVEV (reference sequence). Trimming removed 6 bases at V and 4 bases at J, with 16 bases between. This CDR3 has 16 amino acids. The CDR3 DNA reads TGTGCCAGCAGCTACCTAGGGGGATCCGGGGCCAACGTCCTGACTTTC. This gives the protein CASSYLGGSGANVLTF.

About this clone: At one end the junction does not follow the germline gene, possibly because of a read error. The chain joins TRBV7-9 to TRBJ2-7; TRBD1 matches 9 bases. Germline assignment: CDR1 SEHNR and CDR2 FQNEAQ (reference sequence). CDR3 length: 15 residues. The CDR3 nucleotides are TGTTCCAGCAGCCGAGCCGGGACAGGGTCCTACGAGCAGTACTTC. Its translation is CSSSRAGTGSYEQYF.

The V and J genes are TRBV9 and TRBJ2-5, with 8 nucleotides matching TRBD2. The J call could be wrong; TRBJ2-7 is a better fit for the DNA end. CDR1 SGDLS and CDR2 YYNGEE come from the germline V gene. The CDR3 extends over 13 amino acids. CDR3 loop: CASSVTSGYEQYF. The DNA of the CDR3 is TGTGCCAGCAGCGTTACTAGCGGCTACGAGCAGTACTTC.

The V and J genes are TRBV5-5 and TRBJ2-2, with TRBD2 matching over 8 bases. V shed 2 bases and J 3 bases; nucleotides not matched to a gene: 0. Looked up from germline, CDR1 is SGHKS and CDR2 is YYEKEE (reference sequence). The CDR3 is 14 residues long. The CDR3 sequence is CASSFGGDTGELFF. CDR3 DNA: TGTGCCAGCAGCTTCGGGGGGGACACCGGGGAGCTGTTTTTT.